The clone carrying this T cell receptor beta chain was seen ten or more times. TCRdb reanalysed the 5' RACE reads using MiXCR and keeps one entry per CDR3 protein. The data hold a few hundred thousand distinct CDR3 sequences, with 3% to 4.5% observed a single time. These data originate in a study of T cells after yellow fever vaccination. Study summary: Fractions low in cell number were prepared with SMART-Seq v4 Ultra Low Input.

The V segment lost 2 bases and the J segment 4 bases; nucleotides outside the gene matches: 5. This CDR3 contains 15 residues. The TCR comes from a man between 18 and 29 years old who received the YFV17D yellow fever vaccine. The sequenced sample was PBMCs, obtained 5 days after the yellow fever booster vaccination. V and J are TRBV12-3 or TRBV12-4 and TRBJ2-1, with 7 bases aligning to TRBD2. CDR3 nucleotide sequence: TGTGCCAGCAGTTTACGGGGGGACGTATACAATGAGCAGTTCTTC. This encodes CASSLRGDVYNEQFF.